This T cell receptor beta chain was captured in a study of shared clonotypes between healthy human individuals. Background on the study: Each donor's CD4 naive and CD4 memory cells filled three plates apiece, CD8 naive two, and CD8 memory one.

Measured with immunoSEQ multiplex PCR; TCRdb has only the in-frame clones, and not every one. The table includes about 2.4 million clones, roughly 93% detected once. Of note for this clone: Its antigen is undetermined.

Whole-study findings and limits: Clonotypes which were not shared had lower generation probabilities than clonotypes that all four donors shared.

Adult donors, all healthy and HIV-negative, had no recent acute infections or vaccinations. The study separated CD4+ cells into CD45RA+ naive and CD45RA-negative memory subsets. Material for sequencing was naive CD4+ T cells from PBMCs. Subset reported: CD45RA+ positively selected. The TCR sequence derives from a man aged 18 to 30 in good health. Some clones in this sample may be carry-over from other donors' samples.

The CDR3 nucleotides read TGCGCCAGCAGCCCAGGGGACAGGACCCAAGAGACCCAGTACTTC. It is translated as CASSPGDRTQETQYF. This sequence joins TRBV4-1 and TRBJ2-5; 8 bases are shared with TRBD1. V dropped 4 bases and J dropped 1; count of bases not matched to a gene: 5. Germline CDR1 reads MGHRA; CDR2 reads YSYEKL. The CDR3 extends over 15 amino acids.